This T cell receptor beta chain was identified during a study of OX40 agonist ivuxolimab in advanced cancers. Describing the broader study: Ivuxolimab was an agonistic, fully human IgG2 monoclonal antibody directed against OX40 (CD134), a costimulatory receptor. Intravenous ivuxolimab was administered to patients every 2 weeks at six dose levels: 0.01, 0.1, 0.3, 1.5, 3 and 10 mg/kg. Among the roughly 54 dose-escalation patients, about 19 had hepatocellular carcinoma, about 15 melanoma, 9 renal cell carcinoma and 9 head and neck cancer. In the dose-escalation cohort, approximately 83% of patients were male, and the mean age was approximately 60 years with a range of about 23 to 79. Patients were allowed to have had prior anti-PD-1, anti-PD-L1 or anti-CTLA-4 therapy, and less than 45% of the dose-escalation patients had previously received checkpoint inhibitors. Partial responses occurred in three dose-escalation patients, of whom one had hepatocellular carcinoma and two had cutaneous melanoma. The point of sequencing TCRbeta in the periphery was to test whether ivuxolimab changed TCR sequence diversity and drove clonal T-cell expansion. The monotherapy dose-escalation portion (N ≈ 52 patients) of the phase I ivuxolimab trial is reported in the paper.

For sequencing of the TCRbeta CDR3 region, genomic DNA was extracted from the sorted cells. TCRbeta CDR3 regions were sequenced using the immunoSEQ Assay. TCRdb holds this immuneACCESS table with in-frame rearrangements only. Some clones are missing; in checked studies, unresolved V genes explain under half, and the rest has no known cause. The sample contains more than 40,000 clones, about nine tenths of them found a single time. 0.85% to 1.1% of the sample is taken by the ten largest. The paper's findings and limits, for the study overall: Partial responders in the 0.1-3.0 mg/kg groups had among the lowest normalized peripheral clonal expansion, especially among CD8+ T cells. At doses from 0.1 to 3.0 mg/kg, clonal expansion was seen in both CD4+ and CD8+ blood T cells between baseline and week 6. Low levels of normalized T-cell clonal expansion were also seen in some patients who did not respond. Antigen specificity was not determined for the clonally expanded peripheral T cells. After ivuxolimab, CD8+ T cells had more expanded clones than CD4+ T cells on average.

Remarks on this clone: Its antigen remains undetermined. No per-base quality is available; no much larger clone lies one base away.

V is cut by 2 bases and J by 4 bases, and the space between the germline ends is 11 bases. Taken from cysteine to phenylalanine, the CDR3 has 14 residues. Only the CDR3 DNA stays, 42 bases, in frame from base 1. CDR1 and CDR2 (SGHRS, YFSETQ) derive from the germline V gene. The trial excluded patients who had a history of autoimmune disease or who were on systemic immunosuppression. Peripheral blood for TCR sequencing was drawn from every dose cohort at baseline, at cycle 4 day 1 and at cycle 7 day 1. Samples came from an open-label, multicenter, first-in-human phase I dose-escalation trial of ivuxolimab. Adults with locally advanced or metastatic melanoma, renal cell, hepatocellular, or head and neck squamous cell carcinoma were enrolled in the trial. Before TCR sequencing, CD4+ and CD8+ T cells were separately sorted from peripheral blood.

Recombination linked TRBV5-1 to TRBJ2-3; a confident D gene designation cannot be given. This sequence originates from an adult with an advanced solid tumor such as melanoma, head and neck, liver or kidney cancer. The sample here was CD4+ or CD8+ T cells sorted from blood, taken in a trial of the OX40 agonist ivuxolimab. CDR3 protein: CASSFGWPADTQYF. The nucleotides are TGCGCCAGCAGCTTTGGTTGGCCGGCAGATACGCAGTATTTT.